One and the same sample provided the 9 T cell receptor beta chains below, sequenced in a study of T cells in Graves' hyperthyroidism and ophthalmopathy. The investigators amplified TCR beta CDR3 regions from RNA transcripts. HTBI primers were employed in a first-round RT-PCR of the TCR CDR3. Each CDR3 protein is one row after TCRdb ran MiXCR on the multiplex PCR reads. This table holds some 50,000 distinct CDR3 sequences, roughly half found once. Sequenced input: peripheral blood or thyroid tissue (not recorded which). Source of these receptors: a young man with Graves' hyperthyroidism.

This clonotype was recorded at least ten times. The J gene is TRBJ2-5, the V gene TRBV20-1; unclear D gene. The V end was cut by 1 base, the J end by 1 base, with 7 bases between. Germline loops: CDR1 DFQATT, CDR2 SNEGSKA (reference sequence). The CDR3 runs to 13 residues. The CDR3 reads CSARGPAQETQYF. CDR3 sequence (DNA): TGCAGTGCTAGAGGGCCAGCCCAAGAGACCCAGTACTTC.

V usage is TRBV11-2 and J usage is TRBJ1-2; 7 bases are shared with TRBD1. In germline, CDR1 is SGHAT, CDR2 FQNNGV. V gave up 5 bases and J gave up 5 bases; unmatched junction bases: 8. The CDR3 runs to 14 residues. CDR3 sequence: CASSPGTDPYGYTF. CDR3 DNA sequence: TGTGCCAGCAGCCCAGGGACAGATCCTTATGGCTACACCTTC.

In this sample, this clonotype turned up many times. The rearrangement links TRBV3-2 to TRBJ2-2. TRBV3-2 is a pseudogene segment. This CDR3 is 17 amino acids long. CDR3 nucleotide sequence: TGTGCCAGCAGCCAAGAATCTCGCCTAGCGTACACCGGGGAGCTGTTTTTT. Amino acid sequence: CASSQESRLAYTGELFF.

This clonotype was recorded at least ten times. The chain is built from TRBV25-1 and TRBJ2-7, with 7 bases aligning to TRBD1. The CDR3 covers 14 residues. The V and J ends lost 7 bases and 1 base, in that order; junction bases with no gene match: 7. CDR1 and CDR2 (germline): MGHDK, SYGVNS. The CDR3, as DNA: TGTGCCAGCAAAGGGGCAGGGGGATCCTACGAGCAGTACTTC. Protein: CASKGAGGSYEQYF.

This clonotype came up many times. The gene calls are TRBV6-2 or TRBV6-3 and TRBJ1-5, with 8 bases aligning to TRBD1. Unmatched junction bases numbered 8, after V lost 6 bases and J lost 4 bases. The CDR3 has 15 residues. Looked up from germline, CDR1 is MNHEY and CDR2 is SVGEGT. This CDR3 reads CASSSRQGKNQPQHF. The CDR3 DNA is TGTGCCAGCAGCTCCAGACAGGGGAAAAATCAGCCCCAGCATTTT.

The chain has TRBV20-1 and TRBJ1-5, with D hard to call. This CDR3 has 13 residues. Trimming took 3 bases from V and 4 from J, leaving 10 bases between them. From germline, CDR1 is DFQATT and CDR2 SNEGSKA (reference sequence). CDR3 DNA: TGCAGTGCTAGGGTCGGGGAAAATCAGCCCCAGCATTTT. The encoded protein is CSARVGENQPQHF.

The sample holds many counts of this clonotype. The chain couples TRBV6-5 to TRBJ1-2; D is unclear. V lost 2 bases and J lost 7, with 17 bases in between. Germline CDR1 reads MNHEY; CDR2 reads SVGAGI. This CDR3 is built from 15 residues. The CDR3 sequence: CASSYGAGRSFGYTF. The CDR3 DNA is TGTGCCAGCAGTTACGGCGCGGGGAGATCGTTTGGCTACACCTTC.

This clonotype was seen repeatedly, ten times or more. The V and J genes are TRBV15 and TRBJ2-3, with D perhaps matching TRBD2 (5 bases). Trimming cost V 1 base and J 2 bases, with 7 bases left between them. Germline V gives CDR1 LNHNV, CDR2 YYDKDF (reference sequence). CDR3 size: 14 residues. CDR3 coding DNA: TGTGCCACCAGCAGAGGTCTAGCCACAGATACGCAGTATTTT. Translating gives CATSRGLATDTQYF.

In its sample, this clonotype was seen a few times. The chain links TRBV24-1 to TRBJ1-5; TRBD1 matches at 7 bases. The germline gives CDR1 KGHDR, CDR2 SFDVKD. The V segment lost 7 bases and the J segment 7 bases; nucleotides outside the gene matches: 6. CDR3 length equals 13 residues. The CDR3 DNA sequence: TGTGCCACCAGGGAGAGGGACAGCCAGCCCCAGCATTTT. Protein product: CATRERDSQPQHF.